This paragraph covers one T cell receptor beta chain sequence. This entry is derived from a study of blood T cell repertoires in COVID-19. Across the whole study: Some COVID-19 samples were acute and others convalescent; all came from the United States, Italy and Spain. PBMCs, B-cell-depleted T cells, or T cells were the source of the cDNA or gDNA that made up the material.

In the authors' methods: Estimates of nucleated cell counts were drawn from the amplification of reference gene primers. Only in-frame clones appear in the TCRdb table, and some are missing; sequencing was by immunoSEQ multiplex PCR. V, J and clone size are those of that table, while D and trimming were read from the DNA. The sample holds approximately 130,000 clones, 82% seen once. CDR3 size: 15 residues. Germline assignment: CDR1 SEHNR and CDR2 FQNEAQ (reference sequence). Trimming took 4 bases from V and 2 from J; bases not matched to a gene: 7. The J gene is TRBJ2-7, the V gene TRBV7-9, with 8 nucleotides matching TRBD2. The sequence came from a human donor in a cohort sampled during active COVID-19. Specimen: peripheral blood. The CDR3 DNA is TGTGCCAGCAGCTCCGGGGGGGCCCTCCCCTACGAGCAGTACTTC. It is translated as CASSSGGALPYEQYF.